This TCR beta chain was captured by sequencing in a study of radiotherapy plus CTLA-4 blockade in lung cancer. Focal radiation plus CTLA-4 blockade with ipilimumab was administered to patients who had chemo-refractory metastatic non-small-cell lung cancer. The ends lost 4 bases at V and 7 bases at J; junction bases unmatched: 7. Germline V lookup: CDR1 LNHDA, CDR2 SQIVND (reference sequence). The CDR3 is 15 residues long. Data came from immunoSEQ multiplex PCR; TCRdb stores just in-frame clones and leaves some out. The sample has 120,000 or so clones; about 90% are singletons. Material: peripheral blood, obtained from a patient treated with radiotherapy plus ipilimumab. The chain joins TRBV19 to TRBJ1-5, with 10 bases matching TRBD1. This clonotype originated in a human donor with non-small cell lung cancer that progressed on radiotherapy plus ipilimumab. The CDR3: CASSSGQGGWQPQHF. The CDR3 coding sequence is TGTGCCAGTAGTAGCGGACAGGGGGGCTGGCAGCCCCAGCATTTT.